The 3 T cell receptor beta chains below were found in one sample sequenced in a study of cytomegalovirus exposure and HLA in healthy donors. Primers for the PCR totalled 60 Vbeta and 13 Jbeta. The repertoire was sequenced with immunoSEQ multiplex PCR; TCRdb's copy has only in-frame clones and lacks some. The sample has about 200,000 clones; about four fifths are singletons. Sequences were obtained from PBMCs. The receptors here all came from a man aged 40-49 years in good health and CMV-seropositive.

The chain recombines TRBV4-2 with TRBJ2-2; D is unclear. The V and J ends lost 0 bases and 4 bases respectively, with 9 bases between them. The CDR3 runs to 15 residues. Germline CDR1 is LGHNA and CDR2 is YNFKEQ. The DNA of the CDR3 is TGTGCCAGCAGCCAAGATCCCGCGGCCACCGGGGAGCTGTTTTTT. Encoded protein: CASSQDPAATGELFF.

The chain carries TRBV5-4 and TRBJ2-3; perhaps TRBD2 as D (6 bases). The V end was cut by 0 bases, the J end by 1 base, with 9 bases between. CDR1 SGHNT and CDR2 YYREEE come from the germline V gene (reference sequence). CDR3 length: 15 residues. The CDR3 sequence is CASSLGGVGTDTQYF. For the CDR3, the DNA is TGTGCCAGCAGCTTGGGGGGGGTCGGCACAGATACGCAGTATTTT.

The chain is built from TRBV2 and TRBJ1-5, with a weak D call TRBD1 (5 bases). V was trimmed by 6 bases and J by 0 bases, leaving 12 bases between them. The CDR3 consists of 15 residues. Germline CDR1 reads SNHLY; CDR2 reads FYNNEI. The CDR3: CASREPGNSNQPQHF. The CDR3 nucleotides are TGTGCCAGCAGAGAACCAGGGAATAGCAATCAGCCCCAGCATTTT.